Listed here are 14 T cell receptor beta chains from one sample, sequenced in a study of cytomegalovirus exposure and HLA in healthy donors listed by TCRdb under 2017. Libraries came from the immunoSEQ multiplex PCR assay. A mixture of 60 forward primers for TCR Vbeta segments and 13 reverse primers for TCR Jbeta segments was used in the multiplex PCR. Held by TCRdb, this immuneACCESS table contains in-frame sequences only and omits some clones. Under half of the omission traces to an unresolved V gene where checked; the cause of the rest is unknown. The sample table records 120,000 or so clones; about 80% of these occur just once. The ten largest clones represent about 3.5% of the sample. The sequenced sample was PBMCs. Receptor source: a man aged 25-45 years in good health and CMV-seronegative.

J is TRBJ1-2 and V is TRBV27; TRBD1 is a possible D gene (5 bases). The CDR3 contains 16 residues. V was clipped by 1 base and J by 2 bases, with 14 bases between them. The V gene's germline CDR1 is MNHEY and CDR2 SMNVEV (reference sequence). CDR3 region: CASSLYQGGKNYGYTF. The CDR3, as DNA: TGTGCCAGCAGTTTATACCAGGGAGGGAAAAACTATGGCTACACCTTC.

CDR3 sequence (DNA): TGTGCCAGCAGCTTAGGGACAGGAGGAAACGAGCAGTACTTC. As protein: CASSLGTGGNEQYF. This chain uses TRBV7-7 with TRBJ2-7; TRBD1 matches 7 bases. Germline V gene sequence: CDR1 SSHAT, CDR2 FNYEAQ (reference sequence). This CDR3 is 14 amino acids long. V shed 1 base, J shed 5 bases, and the junction held 5 bases outside the gene matches.

This rearrangement joins TRBV2 to TRBJ2-4; D may be TRBD1 (6 bases). The CDR3 extends over 13 amino acids. The V end lost 5 bases, the J end lost 3 bases, and 8 bases lay between the germline ends. Germline values: CDR1 SNHLY, CDR2 FYNNEI. The CDR3 coding sequence is TGTGCCAGCAGTACAGGGAGCAAAAACATTCAGTACTTC. Its translation is CASSTGSKNIQYF.

V gene TRBV6-5 combines with J gene TRBJ1-2, with TRBD1 identical over 7 bases. Trimming removed 5 bases from V and 4 bases from J; junction bases left unmatched: 7. Per the germline V gene, CDR1 is MNHEY and CDR2 is SVGAGI. The CDR3 loop spans 14 amino acids. This CDR3 is CASSRDSFPYGYTF. The DNA for the CDR3 is TGTGCCAGCAGTCGGGACAGTTTTCCCTATGGCTACACCTTC.

The chain carries TRBV5-1 and TRBJ1-1; D not certain. The CDR3 is 15 residues long. Per germline, CDR1 SGHRS and CDR2 YFSETQ. The V end was cut by 0 bases, the J end by 1 base, with 10 bases between. The CDR3 nucleotides read TGCGCCAGCAGCTTGGGAGGGAGGCAGAACACTGAAGCTTTCTTT. Translated: CASSLGGRQNTEAFF.

The rearrangement links TRBV5-4 to TRBJ2-2; 8 bases map to TRBD1. This CDR3 spans 17 amino acids. Trimming took 3 bases from V and 5 from J; bases not matched to a gene: 12. From germline, CDR1 is SGHNT and CDR2 YYREEE (reference sequence). CDR3 coding DNA: TGTGCCAGCAGCTCCTTTATTGACAGGGGCGAAACCGGGGAGCTGTTTTTT. It is translated as CASSSFIDRGETGELFF.

The J gene is TRBJ2-2, the V gene TRBV14; tentatively, D is TRBD1 (5 bases). The V end was cut by 5 bases, the J end by 2 bases, with 9 bases between. There are 14 residues in the CDR3. The V gene's germline CDR1 is SGHDN and CDR2 FVKESK. The CDR3 loop is CASSSDTNTGELFF. As DNA, the CDR3 is TGTGCCAGCAGCTCGGACACTAACACCGGGGAGCTGTTTTTT.

The chain combines TRBV9 with TRBJ1-1, with 8 bases that match TRBD1. The CDR3 covers 15 residues. Germline CDR1 SGDLS, CDR2 YYNGEE. Trimming removed 3 bases from V and 6 bases from J; junction bases left unmatched: 10. In DNA, the CDR3 is TGTGCCAGCAGCGCAGACAGGGGCGTGGGGGCTGAAGCTTTCTTT. It translates to CASSADRGVGAEAFF.

In the case of this clone: The junction differs from germline at one of its ends, possibly a read error. The rearrangement uses TRBV15 and TRBJ2-7; D perhaps matches TRBD1 (5 bases). Germline values: CDR1 LNHNV, CDR2 YYDKDF (reference sequence). The CDR3 spans 12 residues. The CDR3 bases are TGTGCCACCAGCACGAGTATGACAGAGTATCGCTTC. Its protein product is CATSTSMTEYRF.

The chain recombines TRBV14 with TRBJ2-7; TRBD1 matches 7 bases. The CDR3 totals 14 residues. V shed 4 bases and J 2 bases; nucleotides not matched to a gene: 5. Germline values: CDR1 SGHDN, CDR2 FVKESK. The CDR3 DNA follows: TGTGCCAGCAGCCGTGGGACAGAACCCTACGAGCAGTACTTC. Protein: CASSRGTEPYEQYF.

This clone is medium-sized. This sequence joins TRBV11-2 and TRBJ2-7, with a weak D call TRBD2 (6 bases). V lost 6 bases to trimming and J lost 3 bases, with 18 bases between them. This CDR3 has 15 residues. Per the germline V gene, CDR1 is SGHAT and CDR2 is FQNNGV. CDR3 DNA sequence: TGTGCCAGCAGATCCGACTCCGCGGGGAACTACGAGCAGTACTTC. This translates into CASRSDSAGNYEQYF.

The chain recombines TRBV28 with TRBJ2-7, with 8 bases identical to TRBD1. The CDR3 loop spans 15 amino acids. Germline V lookup: CDR1 MDHEN, CDR2 SYDVKM. The J segment lost 3 bases and the V segment lost 6 bases, leaving 10 bases of the junction unmatched. This CDR3 is CASSGGTGGYYEQYF. In nucleotides, the CDR3 is TGTGCCAGCAGCGGAGGGACAGGAGGCTACTACGAGCAGTACTTC.

The V gene is TRBV5-1, the J gene TRBJ2-5, with 8 bases that match TRBD1. J gave up 1 base and V 4 bases, and 6 bases lay outside the gene matches. Germline CDR1 is SGHRS and CDR2 is YFSETQ. This CDR3 region has 15 residues. The CDR3 loop is CASSVGTGPQETQYF. The CDR3 DNA follows: TGCGCCAGCAGCGTAGGGACAGGCCCCCAAGAGACCCAGTACTTC.

This sequence joins TRBV2 and TRBJ2-2; D perhaps matches TRBD2 (6 bases). The CDR3 is 13 residues long. V lost 5 bases and J lost 6, with 10 bases in between. The germline gives CDR1 SNHLY, CDR2 FYNNEI. CDR3 DNA sequence: TGTGCCAGCAGTCAGGAGGGATCCGGGGAGCTGTTTTTT. As protein: CASSQEGSGELFF.